A single sample is the source of the 29 T cell receptor beta chains below, sequenced in a study of Graves' ophthalmopathy and Graves' hyperthyroidism. The study amplified TCR beta CDR3 regions using RNA transcripts. RT-PCR with HTBI primers came first, then second-round multiplex PCR. TCRdb reprocessed the multiplex PCR reads via MiXCR and lists one record per CDR3 protein. The table lists about 390,000 distinct CDR3 sequences, about 16% of them singletons. What was sequenced was peripheral blood. The receptor set was obtained from a young woman with stable Graves' hyperthyroidism.

This clonotype has at least ten counts. The V call is TRBV2, the J call TRBJ2-7; 10 nucleotides agree with TRBD2. V shed 3 bases and J 6 bases; nucleotides not matched to a gene: 2. The V gene's germline CDR1 is SNHLY and CDR2 FYNNEI. This CDR3 spans 13 amino acids. CDR3 amino acids: CASSDSGGTEQYF. The CDR3 DNA is TGTGCCAGCAGTGATAGCGGGGGGACCGAGCAGTACTTC.

This clonotype was counted ten times or more. The chain is built from TRBV6-1 and TRBJ1-6; unclear D gene. Germline loops: CDR1 MNHNS, CDR2 SASEGT. The CDR3 loop spans 14 amino acids. V was shortened by 6 bases and J by 10 bases, with 16 bases between the two germline ends. The CDR3 spells CASRQQLKGSPLHF. The CDR3 DNA follows: TGTGCCAGCAGGCAGCAGCTAAAGGGCTCACCCCTCCACTTT.

This clonotype appeared many times. V and J are TRBV12-3 or TRBV12-4 and TRBJ2-5; TRBD2 matches 7 bases. J lost 5 bases, V lost 8 bases, and 8 bases had no gene match. CDR3 size: 13 residues. CDR3 in amino acids: CASGSGLGETQYF. CDR3 DNA sequence: TGTGCCAGCGGATCCGGACTAGGGGAGACCCAGTACTTC.

This clonotype was seen repeatedly, ten times or more. The chain uses TRBV2 and TRBJ2-2; TRBD1 agrees at 8 bases. Germline-derived CDR1 and CDR2 are SNHLY and FYNNEI. The CDR3 loop spans 14 amino acids. V gave up 7 bases and J gave up 6 bases; unmatched junction bases: 7. CDR3 nucleotide sequence: TGTGCCAGCACGGACAGGGTGGAGGCCGGGGAGCTGTTTTTT. Protein: CASTDRVEAGELFF.

In this sample, this clonotype turned up many times. The chain is built from TRBV12-3 or TRBV12-4 and TRBJ1-2, with a weak D call TRBD1 (6 bases). This CDR3 spans 14 amino acids. V gave up 6 bases and J gave up 5 bases, with 16 bases separating them. CDR3 bases: TGTGCCAGCAGGGGCACGACAGGACCGTATGGCTACACCTTC. It encodes CASRGTTGPYGYTF.

This clonotype was observed at least ten times. The chain has TRBV27 and TRBJ1-1; D remains unclear. CDR1 is MNHEY, CDR2 SMNVEV, per germline (reference sequence). Trimming took off 8 bases at V and 10 bases at J, with 20 bases between the two ends. This CDR3 is 13 amino acids long. DNA of the CDR3: TGTGCCAGCCTCTCCTCGGTGGGTATGGGAGCTTTCTTT. This gives the protein CASLSSVGMGAFF.

This clonotype has ten or more counts. The V call is TRBV7-8, the J call TRBJ1-2, with TRBD1 identical over 7 bases. The CDR3 runs 14 residues. J lost 4 bases, V lost 2 bases, and 4 bases had no gene match. Germline loops: CDR1 SGHVS, CDR2 FQNEAQ. CDR3 amino acids: CASSLRDSIYGYTF. DNA of the CDR3: TGTGCCAGCAGCTTAAGGGACAGTATCTATGGCTACACCTTC.

This chain uses TRBV5-1 with TRBJ1-1; no clear D. Germline CDR1 SGHRS, CDR2 YFSETQ. The V and J ends lost 4 bases and 1 base respectively, with 14 bases between them. The CDR3 length is 15 residues. The CDR3 region is CASSRIVWRNTEAFF. DNA for the CDR3: TGCGCCAGCAGCCGGATAGTTTGGCGGAACACTGAAGCTTTCTTT.

This clonotype was recorded many times. The gene calls are TRBV20-1 and TRBJ2-5; D is tentatively TRBD1 or TRBD2 (6 bases each). This CDR3 region has 13 residues. V lost 0 bases to trimming and J lost 7 bases, with 12 bases between them. From germline, CDR1 is DFQATT and CDR2 SNEGSKA (reference sequence). In nucleotides, the CDR3 is TGCAGTGCTAGAGATAGCGGCAGGGGGACCCAGTACTTC. As protein: CSARDSGRGTQYF.

This clonotype was picked up many times. In DNA form, the CDR3 reads TGCGCCAGCCGGAGGACAACTGCAGGGCTGGCCGGGGAGCTGTTTTTT. Amino acids: CASRRTTAGLAGELFF. V is TRBV5-1 and J is TRBJ2-2, with D perhaps assigned TRBD1 or TRBD2 (5 bases each). V dropped 7 bases and J dropped 6 bases, with 22 bases sitting between them. This CDR3 has 16 residues. In germline, CDR1 is SGHRS, CDR2 YFSETQ. Supplemented by reference TRBV5-1 and TRBJ2-2, the full variable domain reads KAGVTQTPRYLIKTRGQQVTLSCSPISGHRSVSWYQQTPGQGLQFLFEYFSETQRNKGNFPGRFSGRQFSNSRSEMNVSTLELGDSALYLCASRRTTAGLAGELFFGEGSRLTVL.

This clonotype was detected a few times. The germline gene is not matched at one end of the junction; a read error may be the cause. This chain links TRBV18 with TRBJ1-1; the D gene is possibly TRBD1 (5 bases). CDR1 is KGHSH and CDR2 is LQKENI in the germline V gene. The CDR3 runs to 15 residues. Here the CDR3 reads CASPPGSGLDTEAFF. DNA of the CDR3: TGTGCCAGCCCACCAGGGTCTGGTCTTGACACTGAAGCTTTCTTT.

This clonotype was counted between two and nine times. The rearrangement links TRBV5-1 to TRBJ2-7; 9 bases align to TRBD1. V lost 5 bases to trimming and J lost 7 bases; unmatched junction nucleotides: 7. The CDR3 runs 13 residues. From germline, CDR1 is SGHRS and CDR2 YFSETQ. The CDR3 here is CASSWGTGNEQYF. CDR3 DNA: TGCGCCAGCAGTTGGGGGACAGGGAATGAGCAGTACTTC. The whole variable domain, filled in from reference TRBV5-1 and TRBJ2-7, reads KAGVTQTPRYLIKTRGQQVTLSCSPISGHRSVSWYQQTPGQGLQFLFEYFSETQRNKGNFPGRFSGRQFSNSRSEMNVSTLELGDSALYLCASSWGTGNEQYFGPGTRLTVT.

This clonotype appeared many times. CDR3 nucleotides: TGTGCCAGTACACCCAGGGCTTCTAACTATGGCTACACCTTC. Protein product: CASTPRASNYGYTF. The rearrangement uses TRBV19 and TRBJ1-2; possible D gene TRBD1, 5 bases. This CDR3 is 14 amino acids long. The germline V gene encodes CDR1 LNHDA and CDR2 SQIVND (reference sequence). V was clipped by 7 bases and J by 0 bases, with 12 bases between them. Supplemented by reference TRBV19 and TRBJ1-2, the full variable domain reads DGGITQSPKYLFRKEGQNVTLSCEQNLNHDAMYWYRQDPGQGLRLIYYSQIVNDFQKGDIAEGYSVSREKKESFPLTVTSAQKNPTAFYLCASTPRASNYGYTFGSGTRLTVV.

This clonotype came up many times. The chain uses TRBV7-9 and TRBJ1-2, with D perhaps TRBD1 (5 bases). The CDR3 runs 15 residues. The germline V and J ends were trimmed by 5 bases and 0 bases, with 13 bases remaining between them. Per germline, CDR1 SEHNR and CDR2 FQNEAQ (reference sequence). The CDR3 DNA reads as TGTGCCAGCAGCCTCCAAGCGGGGGCTAACTATGGCTACACCTTC. Translated, it gives CASSLQAGANYGYTF. The whole variable domain, filled in from reference TRBV7-9 and TRBJ1-2, reads DTGVSQNPRHKITKRGQNVTFRCDPISEHNRLYWYRQTLGQGPEFLTYFQNEAQLEKSRLLSDRFSAERPKGSFSTLEIQRTEQGDSAMYLCASSLQAGANYGYTFGSGTRLTVV.

The table lists this clonotype with many counts. A read error is likely, as this CDR3 ends without the conserved phenylalanine or tryptophan. V is TRBV6-5 and J is TRBJ1-1, with D unclear. The CDR3 runs 14 residues. V lost 4 bases to trimming and J lost 0 bases, with 9 bases between them. CDR1 and CDR2 from the germline V gene are MNHEY and SVGAGI. CDR3 loop: CASSLNRMNTEAFL. The CDR3 DNA reads TGTGCCAGCAGTTTGAACCGGATGAACACTGAAGCTTTCCTT.

This clonotype has a count of ten or more. This chain joins TRBV13 and TRBJ2-5, with TRBD1 as a possible D gene (6 bases). Between the trimmed V and J ends, which lost 3 bases and 4 bases, there was a span of 9 bases. This CDR3 is 13 amino acids long. Looked up from germline, CDR1 is PRHDT and CDR2 is FYEKMQ (reference sequence). This CDR3 reads CASSLGAVETQYF. The DNA of the CDR3 is TGTGCCAGCAGCTTGGGGGCGGTAGAGACCCAGTACTTC. Full variable domain (outside the CDR3, taken from reference TRBV13 and TRBJ2-5): AAGVIQSPRHLIKEKRETATLKCYPIPRHDTVYWYQQGPGQDPQFLISFYEKMQSDKGSIPDRFSAQQFSDYHSELNMSSLELGDSALYFCASSLGAVETQYFGPGTRLLVL.

About this clonotype: A read error may be the cause here, since a much bigger clone is one base away. The CDR3 nucleotides read TGTGCCACTCTCCCACAAGGGGCAGTGAACACCGGGGAGCTGTTTTTT. Amino acid sequence: CATLPQGAVNTGELFF. The chain is built from TRBV6-2 or TRBV6-3 and TRBJ2-2, with D possibly TRBD1 on 5 matching bases. Germline V gene sequence: CDR1 MNHEY, CDR2 SVGEGT. Trimming shortened V by 10 bases and J by 1 base, and 19 bases separated the two germline ends. There are 16 residues in the CDR3.

This clonotype came up many times. The CDR3 sequence is CASSLAETGKLFF. CDR3 sequence (DNA): TGTGCCAGCAGTTTAGCTGAGACAGGAAAACTGTTTTTT. The V and J genes are TRBV12-3 or TRBV12-4 and TRBJ1-4, with D possibly TRBD1 on 6 matching bases. This CDR3 comprises 13 residues. V was trimmed by 0 bases and J by 10 bases, leaving 9 bases between them.

This clonotype has a count of ten or more. This chain connects TRBV9 to TRBJ2-4, with D maybe TRBD1 (5 bases). V lost 2 bases to trimming and J lost 5 bases, with 23 bases between them. The CDR3 loop spans 18 amino acids. Germline V lookup: CDR1 SGDLS, CDR2 YYNGEE. CDR3 amino acids: CASSVGSIDRFSQNIQYF. In DNA, the CDR3 is TGTGCCAGCAGCGTCGGTAGTATAGACAGATTTTCGCAAAACATTCAGTACTTC. Full variable domain (remainder filled in from reference TRBV9 and TRBJ2-4): DSGVTQTPKHLITATGQRVTLRCSPRSGDLSVYWYQQSLDQGLQFLIQYYNGEERAKGNILERFSAQQFPDLHSELNLSSLELGDSALYFCASSVGSIDRFSQNIQYFGAGTRLSVL.

At least ten counts were recorded for this clonotype. The chain recombines TRBV5-1 with TRBJ2-2; D not certain. There are 15 residues in the CDR3. The V end was cut by 1 base, the J end by 6 bases, with 13 bases between. CDR1 and CDR2 from the germline V gene are SGHRS and YFSETQ. The CDR3 protein is CASSLRAAYPGELFF. The CDR3 DNA reads TGCGCCAGCAGCTTGAGGGCAGCCTATCCCGGGGAGCTGTTTTTT.

At least ten counts were recorded for this clonotype. V usage is TRBV27 and J usage is TRBJ1-1; 8 bases match TRBD1. The CDR3 is 15 residues long. Germline V CDR1 and CDR2: MNHEY, SMNVEV (reference sequence). V trimming: 5 bases; J trimming: 6 bases; junction bases outside the gene matches: 11. The CDR3 sequence: CASSPQDRDFAEAFF. CDR3 DNA sequence: TGTGCCAGCAGTCCCCAGGACAGGGATTTTGCTGAAGCTTTCTTT.

This clonotype has only a few counts. The V call is TRBV2, the J call TRBJ2-5, with 7 bases matching TRBD2. The ends lost 0 bases at V and 5 bases at J; junction bases unmatched: 9. This CDR3 has 16 amino acids. The germline V gene encodes CDR1 SNHLY and CDR2 FYNNEI. CDR3 in DNA: TGTGCCAGCAGTGAAGCTTTACTAGCGAGGGGTGAGACCCAGTACTTC. Translation gives CASSEALLARGETQYF. The variable domain in full, completed from reference TRBV2 and TRBJ2-5, reads EPEVTQTPSHQVTQMGQEVILRCVPISNHLYFYWYRQILGQKVEFLVSFYNNEISEKSEIFDDQFSVERPDGSNFTLKIRSTKLEDSAMYFCASSEALLARGETQYFGPGTRLLVL.

Only a few counts were recorded for this clonotype. J is TRBJ1-1 and V is TRBV3-1, with TRBD1 identical over 9 bases. V shed 0 bases, J shed 1 base, and the junction held 6 bases outside the gene matches. This CDR3 is built from 17 residues. Looked up from germline, CDR1 is LGHDT and CDR2 is YNNKEL (reference sequence). CDR3 in amino acids: CASSQDGTGFENTEAFF. The DNA for the CDR3 is TGTGCCAGCAGCCAAGACGGGACAGGGTTCGAGAACACTGAAGCTTTCTTT.

V is TRBV6-2 or TRBV6-3 and J is TRBJ1-4, with a tentative D call TRBD1 (5 bases). The germline CDR1 and CDR2 sequences are MNHEY and SVGEGT. This CDR3 comprises 14 residues. V was shortened by 6 bases and J by 3 bases, with 11 bases between the two germline ends. DNA of the CDR3: TGTGCCAGCAGCCTGGCGGGGGCTAATGAAAAACTGTTTTTT. Its protein product is CASSLAGANEKLFF.

This clonotype was detected ten times or more. The chain links TRBV11-2 to TRBJ2-7; 7 bases agree with TRBD1. The CDR3 totals 15 residues. J lost 4 bases, V lost 1 base, and 7 bases had no gene match. Germline V gives CDR1 SGHAT, CDR2 FQNNGV. The CDR3 loop is CASSLVMGQSYEQYF. The CDR3 bases are TGTGCCAGCAGCTTAGTAATGGGACAGTCATACGAGCAGTACTTC. The variable domain in full, completed from reference TRBV11-2 and TRBJ2-7, reads EAGVAQSPRYKIIEKRQSVAFWCNPISGHATLYWYQQILGQGPKLLIQFQNNGVVDDSQLPKDRFSAERLKGVDSTLKIQPAKLEDSAVYLCASSLVMGQSYEQYFGPGTRLTVT.

There are many counts of this clonotype. This chain links TRBV5-6 with TRBJ2-7, with D tentatively TRBD1 (6 bases). This CDR3 is 14 amino acids long. The germline V gene encodes CDR1 SGHDT and CDR2 YYEEEE. Trimming stripped 0 bases from V and 5 bases from J, with 12 bases between. The CDR3 nucleotides read TGTGCCAGCAGCTTGGGGGGGCAAGGGGACGAGCAGTACTTC. Its translation: CASSLGGQGDEQYF.

This clonotype came up many times. The chain recombines TRBV20-1 with TRBJ1-2; D is ambiguous. This CDR3 is built from 13 residues. Germline V lookup: CDR1 DFQATT, CDR2 SNEGSKA (reference sequence). V lost 1 base and J 5 bases, leaving 11 bases between the germline ends. This chain's CDR3 is CSARAPTQYGYTF. CDR3 in DNA: TGCAGTGCTAGAGCGCCAACTCAGTATGGCTACACCTTC.

With respect to this clonotype: Germline and junction disagree at one end, which may indicate a read error. The V gene is TRBV4-1, the J gene TRBJ1-1, with 8 bases aligning to TRBD1. This CDR3 is 11 amino acids long. CDR1 is MGHRA, CDR2 YSYEKL, per germline. CDR3 loop: CASSQEGDRNF. The CDR3 nucleotides read TGCGCCAGCAGCCAAGAGGGGGACAGGAACTTT.

In its sample, this clonotype was seen many times. The gene calls are TRBV7-2 and TRBJ2-6; no clear D. CDR1 is SGHTA and CDR2 is FQGNSA in the germline V gene. The CDR3 sequence is 12 residues long. V gave up 3 bases and J gave up 3 bases, with 0 bases separating them. The CDR3 loop reads CASSFGANVLTF. CDR3 in DNA: TGTGCCAGCAGCTTTGGGGCCAACGTCCTGACTTTC.